The rows below give T cell receptor beta chains drawn from one sample of a study of metastatic and nonmetastatic thyroid tumors. TCRdb re-called the PCR reads through MiXCR. This sample has about 30,000 clones, with roughly 25% found just once. Material: blood. The source of these receptors is a female donor with papillary thyroid cancer or a benign thyroid nodule (not recorded which). Some clones in this sample may be carry-over from other donors' samples. The CDR3 runs from the conserved cysteine through the conserved F or W. A D gene is named only where the DNA matches it firmly. Where a row states a size, it is once, few, many or the class of an expanded clone; other rows omit it.

D gene: NA
J gene: TRBJ2-5
clone size: NA
V gene: TRBV20-1
CDR3 DNA: TGCAGCGCTAGTGATGCTTCGGGTAGGGAGACCCAGTACTTC
CDR3 protein: CSASDASGRETQYF

D gene: TRBD1
J gene: TRBJ2-7
clone size: medium-sized
V gene: TRBV30
CDR3 DNA: TGTGCCCGGAGTGGGACAGGGGTAGACGAGCAGTACTTC
CDR3 protein: CARSGTGVDEQYF

D gene: TRBD1
J gene: TRBJ2-5
clone size: many
V gene: TRBV6-1
CDR3 DNA: TGTGCCAGCAGGAAAAGGGGGCAGGGGGCGCAAGAGACCCAGTACTTC
CDR3 protein: CASRKRGQGAQETQYF

D gene: TRBD2
J gene: TRBJ2-1
clone size: many
V gene: TRBV4-2
CDR3 DNA: TGTGCCAGCAGCCCCCCGGTGGGGGGGAGTATCGGTGAGCAGTTCTTC
CDR3 protein: CASSPPVGGSIGEQFF

D gene: NA
J gene: TRBJ1-5
clone size: NA
V gene: TRBV12-3/TRBV12-4
CDR3 DNA: TGTGCCAGCCGAACTTCGAATCAGCCGCTGCATTTT
CDR3 protein: CASRTSNQPLHF

D gene: TRBD1
J gene: TRBJ1-1
clone size: NA
V gene: TRBV6-1
CDR3 DNA: TGTGCCAGCAATAGACAGGGGGCGGATGAAGCTTTCTTT
CDR3 protein: CASNRQGADEAFF

D gene: TRBD1
J gene: TRBJ1-2
clone size: NA
V gene: TRBV20-1
CDR3 DNA: TGCAGTGCTGAGCCGGGACAGGGCCCCGATATTCCAAACTATGGCTACACCTTC
CDR3 protein: CSAEPGQGPDIPNYGYTF

D gene: NA
J gene: TRBJ2-5
clone size: NA
V gene: TRBV11-3
CDR3 DNA: TGTGCCAGCAGCTCCCGAAGGGAGACCCAGAACTTC
CDR3 protein: CASSSRRETQNF

D gene: NA
J gene: TRBJ1-3
clone size: few
V gene: TRBV4-3
CDR3 DNA: TGCGCCAGCAGCCCCCAGACAGCCGGGGGAAACACCATATATTTT
CDR3 protein: CASSPQTAGGNTIYF

D gene: NA
J gene: TRBJ2-5
clone size: NA
V gene: TRBV18
CDR3 DNA: TGTGCCAGCTCACCACAGGGGGGGGCCCAAGAGACCCAGGACTTC
CDR3 protein: CASSPQGGAQETQDF

D gene: NA
J gene: TRBJ1-5
clone size: many
V gene: TRBV7-2
CDR3 DNA: TGTGCCAGCAGCTTCGTCTATAGCAATCAGCCCCAGCATTTT
CDR3 protein: CASSFVYSNQPQHF

D gene: TRBD2
J gene: TRBJ2-1
clone size: many
V gene: TRBV6-1
CDR3 DNA: TGTGCCAGCACTTCCCGGGAGGGCCTAAATGAGCAGTTCTTC
CDR3 protein: CASTSREGLNEQFF

D gene: NA
J gene: TRBJ1-2
clone size: medium-sized
V gene: TRBV6-2/TRBV6-3
CDR3 DNA: TGTGCCAGCAGTTACCGGTTAAAGGACTATGGCTACACCTTC
CDR3 protein: CASSYRLKDYGYTF

D gene: NA
J gene: TRBJ1-1
clone size: NA
V gene: TRBV7-8
CDR3 DNA: TGTGCCAGCAGCGCCAGGGAACCCCCGTGTACTGAAGCTTTCTTT
CDR3 protein: CASSAREPPCTEAFF

D gene: NA
J gene: TRBJ1-2
clone size: NA
V gene: TRBV6-4
CDR3 DNA: TGTGCCAGCAGAGCCGGGACTTATGGCTACACCTTC
CDR3 protein: CASRAGTYGYTF

D gene: NA
J gene: TRBJ2-6
clone size: many
V gene: TRBV28
CDR3 DNA: TGTGCCAGCACCGAATCCTACCGGGATCTGAGCTCTGGGGCCAACGTCCTGACTTTC
CDR3 protein: CASTESYRDLSSGANVLTF

D gene: NA
J gene: TRBJ2-1
clone size: many
V gene: TRBV18
CDR3 DNA: TGTGCCAGCTCACAATACGCAGAATACAATGAGCAGTTCTTC
CDR3 protein: CASSQYAEYNEQFF

D gene: NA
J gene: TRBJ1-6
clone size: many
V gene: TRBV11-3
CDR3 DNA: TGTGCCAGCAGCTTGTCCGGGACAAATAATTCACCCCTCCACTTT
CDR3 protein: CASSLSGTNNSPLHF

D gene: NA
J gene: TRBJ1-1
clone size: many
V gene: TRBV28
CDR3 DNA: TGTGCCAGCAGTTTGATAGACAGGCTTAACACTGAAGCTTTCTTT
CDR3 protein: CASSLIDRLNTEAFF

D gene: TRBD2
J gene: TRBJ2-1
clone size: NA
V gene: TRBV20-1
CDR3 DNA: TGCAGTGCCCCATTTTCGGGAGGTGTCCACAATGAGCAGATCTTC
CDR3 protein: CSAPFSGGVHNEQIF

D gene: NA
J gene: TRBJ1-2
clone size: many
V gene: TRBV29-1
CDR3 DNA: TGCAGCGTTATCCCCCGGAAGGGGGGCGTCGGCTATGGCTACACCTTC
CDR3 protein: CSVIPRKGGVGYGYTF

D gene: NA
J gene: TRBJ2-2
clone size: many
V gene: TRBV12-3/TRBV12-4
CDR3 DNA: TGTGCCAGCAGTTCGGGGCTCGCCACCGGGGAGCTGTTTTTT
CDR3 protein: CASSSGLATGELFF